This T cell receptor beta chain was identified in a study of blood T cell repertoires in COVID-19. Study details: The origin of the acute and convalescent COVID-19 samples was the United States, Italy and Spain. Nucleic acid was either cDNA or gDNA, and it came from T cells, B-cell-depleted T cells, or PBMCs.

Original analysis: The authors estimated nucleated cell counts from reference gene primer amplification. Clones were read by immunoSEQ multiplex PCR, and TCRdb kept only the in-frame ones, dropping some. The V and J calls and clone size were taken over from that table, and D and trimming were inferred from the DNA. The profile shows 55,000 to 90,000 clones, roughly 84% of them singletons. CDR3 length: 12 amino acids. Looked up from germline, CDR1 is GTSNPN and CDR2 is SVGIG (reference sequence). V was clipped by 5 bases and J by 10 bases, with 17 bases between them. The genes are TRBV30 and TRBJ1-1; D might be TRBD1 (5 bases). The sample consisted of peripheral blood. This clonotype was obtained from a woman aged 55-70 years with acute or convalescent COVID-19. CDR3 sequence reads: CAWDNMGGTAFF. The CDR3 DNA sequence: TGTGCCTGGGACAACATGGGGGGGACAGCTTTCTTT.